This TCR beta chain was recovered during a study of cytomegalovirus exposure and HLA in healthy donors. Use of 60 Vbeta and 13 Jbeta primers characterized the PCR. Clones were read by immunoSEQ multiplex PCR, and TCRdb kept only the in-frame ones, dropping some. The top ten hold about 8.6% of the sample, which has some 91,000 clones, approximately 86% seen once. The CDR3 is made up of 15 amino acids. Between the trimmed V and J ends, which lost 4 bases and 2 bases, there was a span of 14 bases. From germline, CDR1 is MDHEN and CDR2 SYDVKM. This chain uses TRBV28 with TRBJ1-2, with D maybe TRBD1 (5 bases). The clonotype was recovered from a young man in good health and CMV-seropositive. The sequenced sample consisted of PBMCs. The CDR3 protein is CASSSKYRGNYGYTF. The CDR3 coding sequence is TGTGCCAGCAGTTCCAAATACCGGGGGAACTATGGCTACACCTTC.